This T cell receptor beta chain was identified in a study of beta chain features in type 1 diabetes. Findings of the study overall: Moderately but significantly shorter TCRB CDR3s were found in Type 1 diabetes patients in all four CD4+ subsets.

Every bit of the isolated RNA underwent reverse transcription, so sequencing read expressed TCRB transcripts. Profiling relied on immunoSEQ multiplex PCR, and the TCRdb table lists in-frame clones only, not all of them. The table has some 240,000 clones, 16% seen once. Remarks on this clone: Its antigen is as yet unknown.

This CDR3 spans 13 amino acids. Germline V lookup: CDR1 KGHSH, CDR2 LQKENI. V dropped 2 bases and J dropped 3 bases, with 6 bases sitting between them. The TCR originated in a man aged 25 to 45 with type 1 diabetes. Sequencing used naive CD4+ T cells from blood. The chain is built from TRBV18 and TRBJ2-3; no clear D gene. The DNA for the CDR3 is TGTGCCAGCTCACCAGATCAAACAGATACGCAGTATTTT. Translated, it gives CASSPDQTDTQYF.